This T cell receptor beta chain was captured in a study of monozygotic twins with inflammatory bowel disease. The V gene's germline CDR1 is SGHVS and CDR2 FNYEAQ. CDR3 length equals 18 residues. TCRdb processed the 5' RACE reads again and assigns one entry to each CDR3 protein, with no DNA. This sample's table has 330,000 or so distinct CDR3 sequences. Specimen: blood. The sequence was collected from a human donor with ulcerative colitis or Crohn's disease, or a healthy co-twin of an affected twin (not recorded which). This rearrangement joins TRBV7-6 to TRBJ1-1; TCRdb selects TRBD1, and the lack of DNA leaves this call unchecked. The CDR3 region is CASSLRGGFYANRTEAFF.